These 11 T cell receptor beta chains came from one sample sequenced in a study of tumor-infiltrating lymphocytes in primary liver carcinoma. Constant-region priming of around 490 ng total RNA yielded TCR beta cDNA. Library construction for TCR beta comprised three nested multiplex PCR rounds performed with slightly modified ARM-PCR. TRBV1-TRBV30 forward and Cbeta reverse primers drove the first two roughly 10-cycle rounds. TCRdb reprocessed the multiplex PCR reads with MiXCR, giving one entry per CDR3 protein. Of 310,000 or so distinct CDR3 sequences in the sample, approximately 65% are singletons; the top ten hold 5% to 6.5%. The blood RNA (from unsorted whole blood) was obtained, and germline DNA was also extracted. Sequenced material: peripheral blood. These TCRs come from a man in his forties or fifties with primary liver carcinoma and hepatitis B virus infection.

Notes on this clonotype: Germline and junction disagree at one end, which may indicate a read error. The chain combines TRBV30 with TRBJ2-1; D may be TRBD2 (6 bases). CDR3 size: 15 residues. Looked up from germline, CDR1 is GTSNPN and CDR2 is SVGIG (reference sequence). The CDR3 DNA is TGTGCCTGGAGCGAGGGACTTGGCGGGTACAATGAGGAGTTCTTC. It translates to CAWSEGLGGYNEEFF.

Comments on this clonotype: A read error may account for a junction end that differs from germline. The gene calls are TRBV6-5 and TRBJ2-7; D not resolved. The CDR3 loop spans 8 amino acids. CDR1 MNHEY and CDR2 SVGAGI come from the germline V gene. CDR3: CAARRLQF. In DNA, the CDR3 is TGTGCCGCTCGGCGTCTGCAATTC.

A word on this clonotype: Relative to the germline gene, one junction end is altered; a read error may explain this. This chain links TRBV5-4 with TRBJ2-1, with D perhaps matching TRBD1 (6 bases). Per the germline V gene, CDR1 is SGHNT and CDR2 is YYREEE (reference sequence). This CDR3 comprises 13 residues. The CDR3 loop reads CASSRTGGNEQFF. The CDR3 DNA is TGTGCCAGCAGCCGGACTGGGGGCAATGAGCAATTCTTC.

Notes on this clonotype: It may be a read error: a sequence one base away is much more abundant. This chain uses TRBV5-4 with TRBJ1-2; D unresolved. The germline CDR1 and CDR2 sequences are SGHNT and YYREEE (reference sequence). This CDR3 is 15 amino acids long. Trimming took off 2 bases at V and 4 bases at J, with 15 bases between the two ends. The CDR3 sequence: CASSFPERETYGYTF. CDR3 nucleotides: TGTGCCAGCAGCTTCCCGGAAAGGGAGACCTATGGCTACACCTTC.

CDR3 nucleotides: TGTGCCAGCTCACCACCAGGGTACACCGGGGAGCTGTTTTTT. It codes for CASSPPGYTGELFF. This chain connects TRBV18 to TRBJ2-2; D unresolved. The CDR3 is made up of 14 amino acids. V lost 0 bases, J lost 3 bases, and 5 bases lay in between. The V gene's germline CDR1 is KGHSH and CDR2 LQKENI.

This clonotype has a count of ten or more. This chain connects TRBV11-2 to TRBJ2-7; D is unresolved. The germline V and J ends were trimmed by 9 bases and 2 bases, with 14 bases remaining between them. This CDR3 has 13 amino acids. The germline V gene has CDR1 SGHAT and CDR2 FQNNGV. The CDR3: CASTVPSTYEQYF. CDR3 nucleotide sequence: TGTGCCAGTACCGTCCCGAGCACCTACGAGCAGTACTTC. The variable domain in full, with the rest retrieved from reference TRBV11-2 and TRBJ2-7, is EAGVAQSPRYKIIEKRQSVAFWCNPISGHATLYWYQQILGQGPKLLIQFQNNGVVDDSQLPKDRFSAERLKGVDSTLKIQPAKLEDSAVYLCASTVPSTYEQYFGPGTRLTVT.

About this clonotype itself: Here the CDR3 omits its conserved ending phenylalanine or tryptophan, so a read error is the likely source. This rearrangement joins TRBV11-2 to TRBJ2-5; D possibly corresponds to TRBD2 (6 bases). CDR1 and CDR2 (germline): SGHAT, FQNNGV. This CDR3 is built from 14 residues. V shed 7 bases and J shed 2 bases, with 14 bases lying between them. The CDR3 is CASNDSGTQETQYS. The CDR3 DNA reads TGTGCCAGCAACGATAGCGGAACTCAAGAGACCCAGTACTCC.

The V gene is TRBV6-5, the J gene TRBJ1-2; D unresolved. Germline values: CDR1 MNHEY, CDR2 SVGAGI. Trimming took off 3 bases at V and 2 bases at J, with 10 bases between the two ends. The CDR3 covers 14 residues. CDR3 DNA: TGTGCCAGCAGTTATGGCGGCGGCAACTATGGCTACACCTTC. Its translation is CASSYGGGNYGYTF.

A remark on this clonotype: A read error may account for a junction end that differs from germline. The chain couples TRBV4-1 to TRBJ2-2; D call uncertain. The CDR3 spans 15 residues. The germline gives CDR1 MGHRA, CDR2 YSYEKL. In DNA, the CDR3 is TGCGCCAGCAGTCAAGCTGGAGCTGTCACCGGGGAGCTGTTTTTT. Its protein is CASSQAGAVTGELFF.

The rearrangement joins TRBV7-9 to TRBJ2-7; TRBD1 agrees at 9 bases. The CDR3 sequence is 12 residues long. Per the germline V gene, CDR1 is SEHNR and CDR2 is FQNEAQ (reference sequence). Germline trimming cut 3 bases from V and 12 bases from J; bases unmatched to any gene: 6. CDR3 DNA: TGTGCCAGCAGCTTCCCCGGGACAGGGCCGTACTTC. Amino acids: CASSFPGTGPYF.

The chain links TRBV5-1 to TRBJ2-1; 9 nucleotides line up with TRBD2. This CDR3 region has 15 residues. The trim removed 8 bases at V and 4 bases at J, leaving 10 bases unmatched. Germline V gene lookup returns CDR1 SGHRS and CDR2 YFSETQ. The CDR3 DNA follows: TGCGCCAGAAGTCTTCTAGCGGGACCTTACAATGAGCAGTTCTTC. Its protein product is CARSLLAGPYNEQFF. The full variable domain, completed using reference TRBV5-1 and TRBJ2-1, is KAGVTQTPRYLIKTRGQQVTLSCSPISGHRSVSWYQQTPGQGLQFLFEYFSETQRNKGNFPGRFSGRQFSNSRSEMNVSTLELGDSALYLCARSLLAGPYNEQFFGPGTRLTVL.